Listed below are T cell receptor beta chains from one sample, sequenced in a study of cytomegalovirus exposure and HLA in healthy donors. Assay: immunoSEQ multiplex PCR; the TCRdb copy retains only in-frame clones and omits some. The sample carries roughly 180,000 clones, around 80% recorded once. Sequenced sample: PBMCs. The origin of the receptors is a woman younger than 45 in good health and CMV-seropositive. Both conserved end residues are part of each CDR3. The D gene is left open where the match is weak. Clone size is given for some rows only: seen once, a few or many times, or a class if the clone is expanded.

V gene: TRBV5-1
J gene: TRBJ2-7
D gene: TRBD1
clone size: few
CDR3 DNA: TGCGCCAGCAGCCTGGGACAGGGGCCCTACGAGCAGTACTTC
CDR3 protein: CASSLGQGPYEQYF

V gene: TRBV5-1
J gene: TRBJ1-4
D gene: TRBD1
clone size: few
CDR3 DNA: TGCGCCAGCAGCTTAAACAGGGGGACTAATGAAAAACTGTTTTTT
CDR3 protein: CASSLNRGTNEKLFF

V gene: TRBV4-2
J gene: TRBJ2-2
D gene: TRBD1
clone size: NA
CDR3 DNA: TGTGCCAGCAGCCAACAAAACAGACAGGGAGCCGGGGAGCTGTTTTTT
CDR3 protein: CASSQQNRQGAGELFF

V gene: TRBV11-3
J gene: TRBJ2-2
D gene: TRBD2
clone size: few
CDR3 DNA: TGTGCCAGCAGCTTAGAGCTAGCGGGGGGGCTCAACGGGGAGCTGTTTTTT
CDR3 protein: CASSLELAGGLNGELFF

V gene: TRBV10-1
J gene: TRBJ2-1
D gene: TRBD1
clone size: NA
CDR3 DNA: TGCGCCAGCTCCGGACAGGGACAGCAGTTCTTC
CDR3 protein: CASSGQGQQFF

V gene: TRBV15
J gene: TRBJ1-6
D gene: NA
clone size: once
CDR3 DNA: TGTGCCACCAGCAGAGCAGATTCACCCCTCCACTTT
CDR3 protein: CATSRADSPLHF

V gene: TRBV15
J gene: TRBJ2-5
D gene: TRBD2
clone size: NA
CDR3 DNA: TGTGCCACCAGCAGGGCCTTTGCGGGGGGGGGACAAGAGACCCAGTACTTC
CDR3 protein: CATSRAFAGGGQETQYF

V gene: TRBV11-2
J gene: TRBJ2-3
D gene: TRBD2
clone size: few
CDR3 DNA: TGTGCCAGCAGCTTGATCCCCTCCGCTAGCGGGGGGACAGATACGCAGTATTTT
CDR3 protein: CASSLIPSASGGTDTQYF

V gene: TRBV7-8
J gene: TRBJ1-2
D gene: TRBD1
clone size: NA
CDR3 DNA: TGTGCCAGCAGCTCGGGACAGGGAAAGTTGGACTATGGCTACACCTTC
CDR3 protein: CASSSGQGKLDYGYTF

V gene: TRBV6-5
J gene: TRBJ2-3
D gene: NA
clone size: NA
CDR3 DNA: TGTGCCAGCAGTTACGGGACAGGACTAGCAGATACGCAGTATTTT
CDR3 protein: CASSYGTGLADTQYF

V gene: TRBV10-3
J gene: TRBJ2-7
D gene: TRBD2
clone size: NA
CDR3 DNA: TGTGCCATCAATGACCGGGGGGTGGGAACTTCCTACGAGCAGTACTTC
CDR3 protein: CAINDRGVGTSYEQYF

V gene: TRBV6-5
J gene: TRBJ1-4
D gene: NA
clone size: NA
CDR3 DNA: TGTGCCAGCAGCTTATTTAGGGGTAGAGGTGAAAAACTGTTTTTT
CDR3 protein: CASSLFRGRGEKLFF

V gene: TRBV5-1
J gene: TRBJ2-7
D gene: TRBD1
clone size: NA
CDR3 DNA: TGCGCCAGCAGCGGGGGACAGGGCCAGGCCTCCTACGAGCAGTACTTC
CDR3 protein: CASSGGQGQASYEQYF

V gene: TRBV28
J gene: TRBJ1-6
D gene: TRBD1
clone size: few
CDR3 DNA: TGTGCCAGCAGTTTCCCGGGACAGGGGGCTCGTGACCTCCACTTT
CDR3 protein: CASSFPGQGARDLHF

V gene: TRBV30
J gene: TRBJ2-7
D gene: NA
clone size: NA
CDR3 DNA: TGTGCCTGTCTGACAGGTCTTAGCTCCTACGAGCAGTACTTC
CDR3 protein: CACLTGLSSYEQYF

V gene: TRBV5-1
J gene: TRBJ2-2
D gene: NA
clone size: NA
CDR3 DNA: TGCGCCAGCAGCTATGAGGCCACCGGGGAGCTGTTTTTT
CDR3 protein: CASSYEATGELFF

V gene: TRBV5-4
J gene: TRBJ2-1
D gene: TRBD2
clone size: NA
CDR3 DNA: TGTGCCAGCAGCACCCGGACTAGCGGGGGGGCCGAGTACAATGAGCAGTTCTTC
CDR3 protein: CASSTRTSGGAEYNEQFF

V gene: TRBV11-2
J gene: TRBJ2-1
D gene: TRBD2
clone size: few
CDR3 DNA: TGTGCCAGCAGCTTAAGGCTACTAGCGGGCCACAATGAGCAGTTCTTC
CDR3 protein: CASSLRLLAGHNEQFF

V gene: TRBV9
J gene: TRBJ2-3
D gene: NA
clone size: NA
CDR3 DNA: TGTGCCAGCAGCGTAGTTCAGGGAATAGCAAGAATGGATACGCAGTATTTT
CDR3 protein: CASSVVQGIARMDTQYF

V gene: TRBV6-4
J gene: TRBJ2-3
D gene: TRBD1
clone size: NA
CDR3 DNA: TGTGCCAGCAGTGCCCGGACAGGGGGCGCAGATACGCAGTATTTT
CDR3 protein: CASSARTGGADTQYF

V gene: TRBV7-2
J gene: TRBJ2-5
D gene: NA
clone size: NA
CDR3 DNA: TGTGCCAGCAGCTTAGGCGGATCGAGAGAGACCCAGTACTTC
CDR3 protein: CASSLGGSRETQYF

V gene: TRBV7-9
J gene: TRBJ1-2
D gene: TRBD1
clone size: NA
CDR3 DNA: TGTGCCAGCAGCTTAGGGGACAGCCAATACTATGGCTACACCTTC
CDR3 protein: CASSLGDSQYYGYTF